Presented here are 12 T cell receptor beta chains from one specimen sequenced in a study of CXCR3-negative and CXCR3-positive naive CD8 T cells. The TRB libraries of cDNA were built by UMI-labeled 5' RACE. One entry per CDR3 protein, without DNA, is what TCRdb gives after re-calling the 5' RACE reads. Recorded for this sample: tens of thousands of distinct CDR3 sequences. Sample: naive CXCR3- CD8+ T cells from blood. Subset denoted: CD45RO-CCR7+CD27+CD95- naive CD8+ T cells lacking CXCR3 (TNR3-). The receptors stem from a human donor in good health. Some clones in this sample may be carry-over from other donors' samples.

CDR3 protein: CASSVGIPGYEQYF. V usage is TRBV9 and J usage is TRBJ2-7; there is no DNA to check the TCRdb D call of TRBD1. There are 14 residues in the CDR3. Germline loops: CDR1 SGDLS, CDR2 YYNGEE. Variable domain in full (rest from reference TRBV9 and TRBJ2-7): DSGVTQTPKHLITATGQRVTLRCSPRSGDLSVYWYQQSLDQGLQFLIQYYNGEERAKGNILERFSAQQFPDLHSELNLSSLELGDSALYFCASSVGIPGYEQYFGPGTRLTVT.

This chain uses TRBV10-3 with TRBJ1-1. The length of the CDR3 is 15 residues. Germline values: CDR1 ENHRY, CDR2 SYGVKD. The CDR3 loop is CAISESGGLNTEAFF.

The chain couples TRBV6-2 or TRBV6-3 to TRBJ1-1; TCRdb calls TRBD1, which cannot be checked without DNA. Per germline, CDR1 MNHEY and CDR2 SVGEGT. CDR3 length equals 16 residues. The CDR3 loop is CASSRPNRGLDTEAFF.

The V and J genes are TRBV18 and TRBJ2-7; TCRdb reports TRBD1, a call that lacks DNA to check it against. The CDR3 covers 15 residues. In germline, CDR1 is KGHSH, CDR2 LQKENI. The CDR3 here is CASSSGTGGSYEQYF.

The J gene is TRBJ1-3, the V gene TRBV14. From germline, CDR1 is SGHDN and CDR2 FVKESK. The CDR3 has 15 residues. CDR3 in amino acids: CASSQDSHSGNTIYF.

The chain combines TRBV12-3 or TRBV12-4 with TRBJ2-3; the D call of TRBD2 rests on TCRdb alone, since no DNA is present to check it. The CDR3 is made up of 14 amino acids. The CDR3 loop reads CASSPRSAQDTQYF.

This chain connects TRBV29-1 to TRBJ1-5; TCRdb proposes TRBD1, but this gene call is untestable without DNA. The CDR3 covers 13 residues. Germline V gives CDR1 SQVTM, CDR2 ANQGSEA. The CDR3: CSAWTGGNQPQHF.

The rearrangement uses TRBV15 and TRBJ1-3. CDR3 size: 17 residues. Per the germline V gene, CDR1 is LNHNV and CDR2 is YYDKDF (reference sequence). CDR3 sequence reads: CATSRPYNQIMGNTIYF.

The rearrangement uses TRBV21-1 and TRBJ2-1. TRBV21-1 is a pseudogene segment. The CDR3 runs 12 residues. CDR3: CASSKRGNEQFF.

V usage is TRBV28 and J usage is TRBJ1-6; as DNA is missing, the TRBD1 call by TCRdb cannot be tested. The CDR3 extends over 21 amino acids. Germline-derived CDR1 and CDR2 are MDHEN and SYDVKM. The CDR3 reads CASSLYVRQGPRSSYNSPLHF.

The CDR3 region is CASSPGDRTGELFF. The chain links TRBV4-3 to TRBJ2-2; TCRdb names TRBD1, which stays unverified in the absence of DNA. The CDR3 has 14 residues. From germline, CDR1 is LGHNA and CDR2 YSLEER.

The V and J genes are TRBV30 and TRBJ1-1. The CDR3 contains 15 residues. CDR1 is GTSNPN and CDR2 is SVGIG in the germline V gene (reference sequence). The CDR3 loop is CAWSVRLERGVTSFF.